The rows below give T cell receptor beta chains drawn from one sample of a study of T cells in Graves' hyperthyroidism and ophthalmopathy. One entry per CDR3 protein results from TCRdb running MiXCR on the multiplex PCR reads. The table lists hundreds of thousands of distinct CDR3 sequences, less than 15% of them singletons, with about 10% in the top ten. Sequencing was performed on blood. The receptors were gathered from a woman between 18 and 29 years old with Graves' hyperthyroidism. Each CDR3 is given with its conserved first and last residue. A D gene is named only where the DNA matches it firmly.

cdr3_aa	j_call	v_call	d_call
CATSDSYSQPQHF	TRBJ1-5	TRBV24-1	-
CASSSPHGQETQYF	TRBJ2-5	TRBV9	-
CASGFTSGRYANTGELFF	TRBJ2-2	TRBV12-5	TRBD2
CASKDSTGELFF	TRBJ2-2	TRBV6-2/TRBV6-3	-
CASGSKGTGTDTQYF	TRBJ2-3	TRBV3-1	TRBD1
CASSPGQSFYEQYF	TRBJ2-7	TRBV6-2/TRBV6-3	TRBD1
CASSSTTTGFSGNTIYF	TRBJ1-3	TRBV7-2	-
CASSRRLAGTNYGYTF	TRBJ1-2	TRBV9	-
CASRLTGGYEQYF	TRBJ2-7	TRBV7-8	TRBD1
CASSFSFDPSTDTQYF	TRBJ2-3	TRBV12-3/TRBV12-4	-
CSARDPLAGSYEQFF	-	TRBV20-1	TRBD2
CASSRDRGRNQPQHF	TRBJ1-5	TRBV7-2	TRBD1
CASSSLAWGVQRTGELFF	TRBJ2-2	TRBV12-3/TRBV12-4	-
CSASRTVNNEQFF	TRBJ2-1	TRBV20-1	-
CAWSVSMNTEAFF	TRBJ1-1	TRBV30	-
CASSLLGTPNNEQFF	TRBJ2-1	TRBV12-3/TRBV12-4	-
CASSFYSQGNEQFF	TRBJ2-1	TRBV7-2	-
CASRSRSGNTIYF	TRBJ1-3	TRBV7-9	-
CASSSGTFSGNTIYF	TRBJ1-3	TRBV5-1	-
CASSSTENEQFF	TRBJ2-1	TRBV9	-
CATSGGGVVTQYF	TRBJ2-5	TRBV24-1	TRBD2
CASSVEYQPQHF	TRBJ1-5	TRBV28	-
CASSPSGGTNQPQHF	TRBJ1-5	TRBV7-9	-
CASSLMQADRSPLHF	TRBJ1-6	TRBV5-5	-
CASSEALGPGQDIQYF	TRBJ2-4	TRBV2	TRBD1
CAWSVVDPDTQYF	TRBJ2-3	TRBV30	-
CSARDSVRREGNYGYTF	TRBJ1-2	TRBV20-1	-
CASSHLRAGANVLTF	TRBJ2-6	TRBV3-1	-
CASSLDPKYTGELFF	TRBJ2-2	TRBV11-2	-
CSARKWSADAEAFF	TRBJ1-1	TRBV20-1	-
CATSEGIYTF	TRBJ1-2	TRBV28	-
CASSLDSSSTEAFF	TRBJ1-1	TRBV5-8	-
CASSFPQRNYGYTF	TRBJ1-2	TRBV12-3/TRBV12-4	-